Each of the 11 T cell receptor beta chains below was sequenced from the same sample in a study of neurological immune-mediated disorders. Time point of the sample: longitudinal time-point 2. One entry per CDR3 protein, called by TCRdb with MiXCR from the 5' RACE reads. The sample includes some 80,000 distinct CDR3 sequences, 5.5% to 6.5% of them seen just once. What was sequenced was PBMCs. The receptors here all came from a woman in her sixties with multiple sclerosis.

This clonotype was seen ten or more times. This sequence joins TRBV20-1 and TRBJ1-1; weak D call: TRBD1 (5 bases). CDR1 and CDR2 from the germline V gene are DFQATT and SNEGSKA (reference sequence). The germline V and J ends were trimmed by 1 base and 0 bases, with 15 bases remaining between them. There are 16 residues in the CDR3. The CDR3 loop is CSARAQGPPMNTEAFF. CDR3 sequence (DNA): TGCAGTGCTAGAGCCCAGGGACCGCCAATGAACACTGAAGCTTTCTTT.

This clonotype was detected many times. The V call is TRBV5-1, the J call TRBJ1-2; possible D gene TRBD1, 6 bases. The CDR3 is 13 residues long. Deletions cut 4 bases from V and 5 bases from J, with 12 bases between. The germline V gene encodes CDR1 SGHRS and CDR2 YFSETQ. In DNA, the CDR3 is TGCGCCAGCAGCAAAAACACAGGGTATGGCTACACCTTC. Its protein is CASSKNTGYGYTF.

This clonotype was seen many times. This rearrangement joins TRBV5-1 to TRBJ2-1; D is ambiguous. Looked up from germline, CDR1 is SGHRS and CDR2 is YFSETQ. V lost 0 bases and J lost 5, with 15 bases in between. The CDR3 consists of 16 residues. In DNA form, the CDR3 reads TGCGCCAGCAGCTTGGACAGCCTCATTAGCCACAATGAGCAGTTCTTC. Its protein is CASSLDSLISHNEQFF.

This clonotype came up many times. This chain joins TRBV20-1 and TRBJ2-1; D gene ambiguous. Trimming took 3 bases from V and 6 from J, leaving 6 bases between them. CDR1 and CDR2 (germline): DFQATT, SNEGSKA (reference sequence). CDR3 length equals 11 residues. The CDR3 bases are TGCAGTGCTAGTTCCCCCAATGAGCAGTTCTTC. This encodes CSASSPNEQFF.

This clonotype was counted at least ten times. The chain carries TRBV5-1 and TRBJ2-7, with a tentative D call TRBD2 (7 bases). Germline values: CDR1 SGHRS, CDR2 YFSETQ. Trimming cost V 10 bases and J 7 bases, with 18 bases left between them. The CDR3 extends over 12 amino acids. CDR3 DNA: TGCGCCTCCAGCCCCGGGGGGCGAGAGCAGTACTTC. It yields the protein CASSPGGREQYF.

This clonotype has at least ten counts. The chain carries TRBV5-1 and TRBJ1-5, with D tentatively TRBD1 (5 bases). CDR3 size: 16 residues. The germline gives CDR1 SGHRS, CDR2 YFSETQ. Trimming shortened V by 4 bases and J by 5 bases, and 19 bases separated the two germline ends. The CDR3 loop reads CASSLRASGGDQPQHF. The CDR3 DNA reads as TGCGCCAGCAGCCTCCGGGCCTCGGGGGGTGATCAGCCCCAGCATTTT. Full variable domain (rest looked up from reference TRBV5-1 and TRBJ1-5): KAGVTQTPRYLIKTRGQQVTLSCSPISGHRSVSWYQQTPGQGLQFLFEYFSETQRNKGNFPGRFSGRQFSNSRSEMNVSTLELGDSALYLCASSLRASGGDQPQHFGDGTRLSIL.

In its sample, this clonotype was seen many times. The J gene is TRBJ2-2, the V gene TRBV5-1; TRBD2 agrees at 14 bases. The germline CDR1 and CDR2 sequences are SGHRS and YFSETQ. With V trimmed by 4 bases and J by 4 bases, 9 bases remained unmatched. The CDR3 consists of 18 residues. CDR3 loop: CASSLPGLAGAPTGELFF. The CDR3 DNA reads TGCGCCAGCAGCCTACCGGGACTAGCGGGGGCCCCCACCGGGGAGCTGTTTTTT.

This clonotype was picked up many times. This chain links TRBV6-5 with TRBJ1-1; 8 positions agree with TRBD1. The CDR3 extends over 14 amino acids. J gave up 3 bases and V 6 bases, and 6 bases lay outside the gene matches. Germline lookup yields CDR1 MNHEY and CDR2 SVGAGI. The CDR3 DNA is TGTGCCAGCAGCCCAGGGGGCTTCGACACTGAAGCTTTCTTT. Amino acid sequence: CASSPGGFDTEAFF.

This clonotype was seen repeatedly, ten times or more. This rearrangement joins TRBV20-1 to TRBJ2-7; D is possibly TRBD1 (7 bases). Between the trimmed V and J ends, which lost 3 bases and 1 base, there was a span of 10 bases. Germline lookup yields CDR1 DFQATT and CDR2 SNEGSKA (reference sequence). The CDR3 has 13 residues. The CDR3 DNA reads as TGCAGTGCTAGGGGGGGACAGTCCTACGAGCAGTACTTC. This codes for CSARGGQSYEQYF.

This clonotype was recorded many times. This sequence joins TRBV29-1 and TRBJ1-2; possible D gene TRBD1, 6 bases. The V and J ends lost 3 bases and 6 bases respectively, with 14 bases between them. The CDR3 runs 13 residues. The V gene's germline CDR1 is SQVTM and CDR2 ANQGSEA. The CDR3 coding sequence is TGCAGCGTTGATTCAGGGGCCCCCCATGGCTACACCTTC. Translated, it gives CSVDSGAPHGYTF.

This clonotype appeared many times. CDR3 in amino acids: CSARNINQETQYF. The CDR3 DNA reads TGCAGTGCCCGGAATATCAACCAAGAGACCCAGTACTTC. V gene TRBV20-1 combines with J gene TRBJ2-5; D unclear. The CDR3 length is 13 residues. V lost 6 bases, J lost 0 bases, and 11 bases lay in between. From germline, CDR1 is DFQATT and CDR2 SNEGSKA (reference sequence).